A single sample gave rise to the 21 T cell receptor beta chains below, sequenced in a study of regulatory T cells in long-lasting Graves disease. CDR3 regions were amplified by Arm-PCR using iRepertoire HTBI primers to build TCR beta libraries. TCRdb re-analysed the multiplex PCR reads in MiXCR, keeping a single row per CDR3 protein. Of fewer than 450,000 distinct CDR3 sequences listed, 14% to 15% are singletons. Time point noted: newly diagnosed GD, antithyroid drugs for less than 3 months. PBMCs provided the RNA from which the TCR library was made. These data also formed part of another study, on T cells in Graves' hyperthyroidism and ophthalmopathy.

The sample was peripheral blood mononuclear cells (PBMCs), taken at new diagnosis, from a patient treated with antithyroid drugs. The receptors come from a middle-aged woman with Graves disease.

This clonotype came up many times. The rearrangement links TRBV19 to TRBJ2-7; 9 bases are shared with TRBD1. There are 15 residues in the CDR3. V shed 3 bases and J 3 bases; nucleotides not matched to a gene: 6. Germline V gene data show CDR1 as LNHDA and CDR2 as SQIVND (reference sequence). The CDR3 here is CASSMSQGAIYEQYF. The CDR3 DNA is TGTGCCAGTAGTATGTCACAGGGGGCTATCTACGAGCAGTACTTC.

The V gene is TRBV27, the J gene TRBJ1-1, with TRBD1 as a possible D gene (6 bases). With 10 bases removed from V and 3 bases from J, the gap between germline ends came to 12 bases. The CDR3 is 12 amino acids. Germline CDR1 is MNHEY and CDR2 is SMNVEV (reference sequence). The CDR3 sequence is CAMGHPDTEAFF. The CDR3 nucleotides read TGTGCCATGGGACATCCGGACACTGAAGCTTTCTTT.

This clonotype was observed many times. The chain carries TRBV2 and TRBJ1-5; no clear D. Trimming took off 7 bases at V and 3 bases at J, with 10 bases between the two ends. CDR3 size: 13 residues. Germline V gene data show CDR1 as SNHLY and CDR2 as FYNNEI. The chain's CDR3 is CASNVRDNQPQHF. CDR3 DNA sequence: TGTGCCAGCAATGTGAGGGACAATCAGCCCCAGCATTTT.

The J gene is TRBJ1-1, the V gene TRBV30; the match to TRBD1 covers 10 bases. Germline-derived CDR1 and CDR2 are GTSNPN and SVGIG (reference sequence). This CDR3 region has 13 residues. The V gene end was trimmed by 1 base and the J gene end by 10 bases; junction bases not matched to a gene: 6. The CDR3 protein is CAWSGTGGLPAFF. CDR3 nucleotide sequence: TGTGCCTGGAGTGGGACAGGGGGGCTCCCAGCTTTCTTT.

This clonotype appeared many times. The rearrangement links TRBV11-3 to TRBJ2-7; 9 nucleotides match TRBD1. The ends lost 8 bases at V and 0 bases at J; junction bases unmatched: 5. This CDR3 is built from 14 residues. Germline values: CDR1 SGHNT, CDR2 YENEEA. The CDR3 is CASAQTGGSYEQYF. CDR3 coding DNA: TGTGCCAGCGCGCAGACAGGGGGCTCCTACGAGCAGTACTTC.

The V call is TRBV11-3, the J call TRBJ2-5, with D unresolved. V shed 0 bases and J shed 3 bases, with 5 bases lying between them. Germline values: CDR1 SGHNT, CDR2 YENEEA. The CDR3 has 13 residues. The CDR3 loop is CASSLDWKETQYF. The CDR3 bases are TGTGCCAGCAGCTTAGACTGGAAAGAGACCCAGTACTTC.

In its sample, this clonotype was seen once. The gene calls are TRBV7-9 and TRBJ1-1; the D is unclear. The CDR3 runs to 13 residues. V was pared by 3 bases and J by 3 bases, with 8 bases between. Per the germline V gene, CDR1 is SEHNR and CDR2 is FQNEAQ (reference sequence). The DNA for the CDR3 is TGTGCCAGCAGCTTCGCCCCGGACACTGAAGCTTTCTTT. This translates into CASSFAPDTEAFF.

The chain couples TRBV3-1 to TRBJ2-3; D is undetermined. CDR3 length: 15 residues. V lost 3 bases to trimming and J lost 2 bases, with 12 bases between them. Germline CDR1 and CDR2: LGHDT and YNNKEL (reference sequence). CDR3 DNA: TGTGCCAGCAGCCAGTCCCTGGAGACCACAGATACGCAGTATTTT. It codes for CASSQSLETTDTQYF.

In DNA form, the CDR3 reads TGCGCCAGCAGCTTGGGGGGGACAGGGACCCCCTTGGGTGAGACCCAGTACTTC. Encoded protein: CASSLGGTGTPLGETQYF. This chain joins TRBV5-1 and TRBJ2-5, with TRBD1 identical over 9 bases. The J segment lost 5 bases and the V segment lost 0 bases, leaving 14 bases of the junction unmatched. The CDR3 runs 18 residues. Germline CDR1 SGHRS, CDR2 YFSETQ.

A note on this clonotype: The junction departs from germline at one end; a sequencing error may be responsible. The chain joins TRBV5-1 to TRBJ2-1, with D perhaps matching TRBD2 (5 bases). The J call may be in error: the DNA end matches TRBJ2-7 better. There are 13 residues in the CDR3. Germline V lookup: CDR1 SGHRS, CDR2 YFSETQ. CDR3: CASSPDGVGEQYF. In DNA form, the CDR3 reads TGTGCCAGCAGCCCGGACGGGGTAGGAGAGCAGTACTTC.

This sequence joins TRBV7-8 and TRBJ2-1; 8 positions match TRBD2. This CDR3 has 16 amino acids. V lost 5 bases to trimming and J lost 2 bases; unmatched junction nucleotides: 8. The germline gives CDR1 SGHVS, CDR2 FQNEAQ. The CDR3 protein is CASSIPSGPTYNEQFF. The CDR3 bases are TGTGCCAGCAGCATCCCTAGCGGGCCGACCTACAATGAGCAGTTCTTC.

This clonotype was found many times. The chain carries TRBV28 and TRBJ2-7; 9 nucleotides match TRBD2. CDR3 length: 14 amino acids. Germline loops: CDR1 MDHEN, CDR2 SYDVKM. Trimming cost V 8 bases and J 2 bases; bases outside gene matches: 7. The CDR3 bases are TGTGCCAGCGGGATATCTAGCGGGGCCTACGAGCAGTACTTC. Translation gives CASGISSGAYEQYF.

The chain combines TRBV19 with TRBJ1-2; maybe TRBD1 (5 bases). V was trimmed by 7 bases and J by 4 bases, leaving 13 bases between them. The CDR3 runs to 13 residues. Per germline, CDR1 LNHDA and CDR2 SQIVND (reference sequence). The CDR3: CASTSTGGYGYTF. In DNA form, the CDR3 reads TGTGCCAGTACTTCGACCGGGGGCTATGGCTACACCTTC.

This clonotype occurred a few times. The chain links TRBV4-1 to TRBJ2-2; TRBD2 matches at 7 bases. This CDR3 region has 16 residues. Germline CDR1 is MGHRA and CDR2 is YSYEKL. The V gene end was trimmed by 4 bases and the J gene end by 9 bases; junction bases not matched to a gene: 14. The CDR3 bases are TGCGCCAGCAGCCTGCTCGGGGGGAGTGAATCTCGGGAGCTGTTTTTT. Protein product: CASSLLGGSESRELFF.

The genes are TRBV9 and TRBJ2-3; possible D gene TRBD2, 5 bases. Trimming shortened V by 0 bases and J by 7 bases, and 15 bases separated the two germline ends. There are 15 residues in the CDR3. Germline assignment: CDR1 SGDLS and CDR2 YYNGEE. The CDR3 spells CASSVDMVALNTQYF. The CDR3 nucleotides read TGTGCCAGCAGCGTAGATATGGTAGCGCTGAATACGCAGTATTTT. Drawing the rest from reference TRBV9 and TRBJ2-3, the complete variable domain is DSGVTQTPKHLITATGQRVTLRCSPRSGDLSVYWYQQSLDQGLQFLIQYYNGEERAKGNILERFSAQQFPDLHSELNLSSLELGDSALYFCASSVDMVALNTQYFGPGTRLTVL.

This clonotype appeared many times. The chain employs TRBV12-3 or TRBV12-4 and TRBJ1-6, with TRBD1 as a possible D gene (5 bases). The CDR3 sequence is 14 residues long. Trimming stripped 2 bases from V and 10 bases from J, with 12 bases between. The DNA of the CDR3 is TGTGCCAGCAGTTTACGGGGTGGGGGATCACCCCTCCACTTT. It specifies CASSLRGGGSPLHF.

This clonotype occurred many times. The V call is TRBV7-6, the J call TRBJ1-2, with 10 nucleotides matching TRBD1. The CDR3 spans 14 residues. The trim removed 1 base at V and 5 bases at J, leaving 1 base unmatched. Germline CDR1 and CDR2: SGHVS and FNYEAQ. CDR3 nucleotides: TGTGCCAGCAGCTTAGGGGGACAGGGGTATGGCTACACCTTC. Translation gives CASSLGGQGYGYTF. Full variable domain (rest looked up from reference TRBV7-6 and TRBJ1-2): GAGVSQSPRYKVTKRGQDVALRCDPISGHVSLYWYRQALGQGPEFLTYFNYEAQQDKSGLPNDRFSAERPEGSISTLTIQRTEQRDSAMYRCASSLGGQGYGYTFGSGTRLTVV.

This clonotype was recorded at least ten times. The CDR3 coding sequence is TGTGCCAGCACCAAGACAGGGTGGAGCAATCAGCCCCAGCATTTT. This sequence encodes CASTKTGWSNQPQHF. The chain employs TRBV7-8 and TRBJ1-5, with TRBD1 matching over 7 bases. Looked up from germline, CDR1 is SGHVS and CDR2 is FQNEAQ. V lost 7 bases to trimming and J lost 1 base; unmatched junction nucleotides: 7. CDR3 length: 15 residues. Looking up the rest from reference TRBV7-8 and TRBJ1-5 gives the full variable domain: GAGVSQSPRYKVAKRGQDVALRCDPISGHVSLFWYQQALGQGPEFLTYFQNEAQLDKSGLPSDRFFAERPEGSVSTLKIQRTQQEDSAVYLCASTKTGWSNQPQHFGDGTRLSIL.

This clonotype was recorded a few times. V is TRBV6-2 or TRBV6-3 and J is TRBJ1-4, with no clear D. Trimming took off 2 bases at V and 0 bases at J, with 13 bases between the two ends. Looked up from germline, CDR1 is MNHEY and CDR2 is SVGEGT. CDR3 length equals 17 residues. The CDR3 bases are TGTGCCAGCAGTTACCTCCCCCCGGAGACAACTAATGAAAAACTGTTTTTT. It encodes CASSYLPPETTNEKLFF.

The sample holds many counts of this clonotype. V and J are TRBV11-2 and TRBJ1-2; TRBD1 aligns across 10 bases. The CDR3 covers 14 residues. The J segment lost 3 bases and the V segment lost 3 bases, leaving 1 base of the junction unmatched. Germline CDR1 reads SGHAT; CDR2 reads FQNNGV. The CDR3 sequence is CASSFGQGDYGYTF. Here the CDR3 DNA reads TGTGCCAGCAGCTTTGGACAGGGGGACTATGGCTACACCTTC.

This chain links TRBV27 with TRBJ2-1; D is possibly TRBD1 or TRBD2 (6 bases each). The CDR3 length is 14 residues. The germline V and J ends were trimmed by 3 bases and 5 bases, with 11 bases remaining between them. Per the germline V gene, CDR1 is MNHEY and CDR2 is SMNVEV (reference sequence). CDR3 DNA sequence: TGTGCCAGCAGTTTGGGGGGCCGGCACAATGAGCAGTTCTTC. This sequence encodes CASSLGGRHNEQFF.